The T cell receptor (beta chain) described here comes from a study of CD8 T cells in ankylosing spondylitis. Study-level points and caveats: Ankylosing spondylitis blood seemed to carry a telltale TCR beta motif made of several highly homologous variants. CD8+ cells made up the disease-linked clones, which were relatively rare in peripheral blood. Clones linked to disease were reported to show significant enrichment in matched ankylosing spondylitis synovial fluid. Prior literature has documented some motif variants in synovial fluid and blood from reactive arthritis.

For TCR beta, libraries came from quantitative 5'-RACE with molecular barcodes. TCRdb used MiXCR to reprocess the 5' RACE reads, holding one entry per CDR3 protein. The table has over 400,000 distinct CDR3 sequences, about 25% seen once. V lost 3 bases and J lost 6, with 9 bases in between. Germline V gives CDR1 MNHEY, CDR2 SVGAGI. The CDR3 length is 13 residues. Concerning this clonotype: Its antigen is still unknown.

The sample comprised blood, either unsorted or a sorted T cell fraction (not recorded which). The gene calls are TRBV6-5 and TRBJ2-1; D may correspond to TRBD1 or TRBD2 (6 bases each). This clonotype was obtained from a male donor with ankylosing spondylitis. The CDR3 DNA sequence: TGTGCCAGCAGTTATAAGGGGGGCAATGAGCAGTTCTTC. This gives the protein CASSYKGGNEQFF.